The TCR beta chain described here comes from a study of radiotherapy plus CTLA-4 blockade in lung cancer. As for the study in general: There were objective responses in around 18% of patients, and over 25% had disease control. Study-wide points: In blood, after radiotherapy plus ipilimumab, tumor-derived TCR clones expanded.

Profiled with immunoSEQ multiplex PCR; TCRdb holds only in-frame clones, not every one. The sample lists 50,000 to 70,000 clones, 77% occurring once. Of note for this clone: What it binds is unknown.

The study treated chemo-refractory metastatic non-small-cell lung cancer patients with focal radiation plus ipilimumab CTLA-4 blockade. The CDR3 is made up of 15 amino acids. The J segment lost 5 bases and the V segment lost 1 base, leaving 7 bases of the junction unmatched. The germline V gene has CDR1 MNHNS and CDR2 SASEGT. The sample in question was peripheral blood, obtained from a patient treated with radiotherapy plus ipilimumab. The TCR originated in a human donor with non-small cell lung cancer who had a partial response to radiotherapy plus ipilimumab. The chain links TRBV6-1 to TRBJ1-2; the match to TRBD1 covers 7 bases. The CDR3 reads CASSEGQAGGYGYTF. CDR3 DNA: TGTGCCAGCAGTGAAGGGCAGGCAGGGGGATATGGCTACACCTTC.